The clone carrying this TCR beta chain was observed at least ten times. Its antigen remains unidentified. These data come from a study of blood T cells in healthy people across ages. General observations from the study: Roughly linear declines in TCR beta diversity per million T cells occurred with age. Diversity estimated from one million T cells was considered an underestimate. Since the PBMCs were unsorted, naive and antigen-experienced cells could not be conclusively compared.

Unmatched junction bases numbered 6, after V lost 4 bases and J lost 4 bases. CDR3 length: 14 amino acids. The germline V gene has CDR1 SQVTM and CDR2 ANQGSEA. For the second PCR, which ran for roughly 7 to 11 cycles, a sample-barcoded 5' primer and a J-beta primer mix were used. TCRdb used MiXCR to reprocess the 5' RACE reads, holding one entry per CDR3 protein. The profile shows roughly 900,000 distinct CDR3 sequences, 25% to 30% of them singletons. Whenever a sample was processed, at least 7 million PBMCs were isolated. This chain uses TRBV29-1 with TRBJ2-3; TRBD2 matches 9 bases. The specimen sequenced was blood. The origin of this receptor is a woman aged 80 or over in good health. CDR3 protein: CSVVRLAGPDTQYF. CDR3 nucleotide sequence: TGCAGCGTTGTTCGGCTAGCGGGGCCAGATACGCAGTATTTT.